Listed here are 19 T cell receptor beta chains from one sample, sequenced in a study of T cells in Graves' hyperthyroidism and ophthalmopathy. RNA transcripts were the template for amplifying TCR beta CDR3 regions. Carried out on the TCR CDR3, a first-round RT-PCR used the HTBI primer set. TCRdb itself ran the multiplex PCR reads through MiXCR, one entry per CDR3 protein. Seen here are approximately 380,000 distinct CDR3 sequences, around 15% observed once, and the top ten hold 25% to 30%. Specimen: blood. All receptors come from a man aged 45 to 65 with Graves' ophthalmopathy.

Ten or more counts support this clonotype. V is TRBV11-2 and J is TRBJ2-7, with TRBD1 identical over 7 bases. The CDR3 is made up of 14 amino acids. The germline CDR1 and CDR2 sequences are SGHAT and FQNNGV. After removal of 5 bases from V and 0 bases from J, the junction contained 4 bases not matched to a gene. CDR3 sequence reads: CASSLRTGSYEQYF. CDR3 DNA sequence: TGTGCCAGCAGCCTGCGGACAGGCTCCTACGAGCAGTACTTC.

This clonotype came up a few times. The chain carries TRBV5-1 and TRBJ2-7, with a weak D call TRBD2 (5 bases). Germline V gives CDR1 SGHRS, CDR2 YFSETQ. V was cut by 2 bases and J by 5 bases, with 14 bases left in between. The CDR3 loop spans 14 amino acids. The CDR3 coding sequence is TGCGCCAGCAGCTTCCGCGGGCCTCAAGACGAGCAGTACTTC. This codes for CASSFRGPQDEQYF.

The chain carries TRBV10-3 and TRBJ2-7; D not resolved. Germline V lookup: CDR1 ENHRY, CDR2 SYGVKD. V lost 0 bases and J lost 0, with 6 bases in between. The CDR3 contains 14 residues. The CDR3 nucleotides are TGTGCCATCAGTGAGTCTCTTAGCTCCTACGAGCAGTACTTC. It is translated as CAISESLSSYEQYF.

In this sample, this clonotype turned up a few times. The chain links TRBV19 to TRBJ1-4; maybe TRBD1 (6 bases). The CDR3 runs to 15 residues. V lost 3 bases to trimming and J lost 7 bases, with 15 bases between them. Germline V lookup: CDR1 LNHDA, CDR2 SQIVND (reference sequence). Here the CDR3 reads CASSMGRGAGEKLFF. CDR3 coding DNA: TGTGCCAGTAGTATGGGTCGGGGGGCCGGTGAAAAACTGTTTTTT.

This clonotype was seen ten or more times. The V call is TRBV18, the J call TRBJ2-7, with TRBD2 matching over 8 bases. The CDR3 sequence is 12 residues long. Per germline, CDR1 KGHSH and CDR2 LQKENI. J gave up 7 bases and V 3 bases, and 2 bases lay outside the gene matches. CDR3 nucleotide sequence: TGTGCCAGCTCACCTAGCGGGAAAGAGCAGTACTTC. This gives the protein CASSPSGKEQYF.

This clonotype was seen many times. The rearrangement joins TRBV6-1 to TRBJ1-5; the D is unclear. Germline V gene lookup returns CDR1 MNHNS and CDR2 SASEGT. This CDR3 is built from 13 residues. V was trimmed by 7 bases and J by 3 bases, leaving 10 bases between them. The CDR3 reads CASIASLNQPQHF. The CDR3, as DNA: TGTGCCAGCATAGCGTCCCTCAATCAGCCCCAGCATTTT.

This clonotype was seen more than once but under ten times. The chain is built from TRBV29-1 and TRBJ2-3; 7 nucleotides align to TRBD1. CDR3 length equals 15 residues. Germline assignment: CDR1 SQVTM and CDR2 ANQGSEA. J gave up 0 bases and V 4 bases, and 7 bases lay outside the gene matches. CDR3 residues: CSVVGTATSTDTQYF. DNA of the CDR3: TGCAGCGTTGTTGGGACAGCCACTAGCACAGATACGCAGTATTTT.

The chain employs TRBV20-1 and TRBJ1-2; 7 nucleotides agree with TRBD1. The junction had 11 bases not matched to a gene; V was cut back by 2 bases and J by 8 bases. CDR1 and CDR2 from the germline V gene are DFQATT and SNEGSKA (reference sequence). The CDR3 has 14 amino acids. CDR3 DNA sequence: TGCAGTGCTAGATGGGCCAGGGGGTCTGGAGGCTACACCTTC. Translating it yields CSARWARGSGGYTF.

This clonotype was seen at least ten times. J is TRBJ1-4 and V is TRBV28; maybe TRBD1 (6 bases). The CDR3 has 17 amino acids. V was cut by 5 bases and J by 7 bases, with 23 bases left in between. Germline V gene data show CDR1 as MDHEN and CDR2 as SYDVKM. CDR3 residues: CASSPPIGGGAIEKLFF. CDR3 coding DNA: TGTGCCAGCAGTCCCCCCATCGGGGGCGGTGCAATTGAAAAACTGTTTTTT.

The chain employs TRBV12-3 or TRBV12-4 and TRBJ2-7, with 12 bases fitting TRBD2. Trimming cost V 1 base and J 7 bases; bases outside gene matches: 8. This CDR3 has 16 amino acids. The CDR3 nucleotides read TGTGCCAGCAGTTTAGGGCTAGCGGGAGGGGTGGGGGAGCAGTACTTC. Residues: CASSLGLAGGVGEQYF.

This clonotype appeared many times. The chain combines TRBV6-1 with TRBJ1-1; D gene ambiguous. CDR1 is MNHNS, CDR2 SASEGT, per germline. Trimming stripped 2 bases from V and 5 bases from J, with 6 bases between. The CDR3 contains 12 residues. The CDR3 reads CASSETGTEAFF. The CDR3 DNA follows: TGTGCCAGCAGTGAAACGGGTACTGAAGCTTTCTTT.

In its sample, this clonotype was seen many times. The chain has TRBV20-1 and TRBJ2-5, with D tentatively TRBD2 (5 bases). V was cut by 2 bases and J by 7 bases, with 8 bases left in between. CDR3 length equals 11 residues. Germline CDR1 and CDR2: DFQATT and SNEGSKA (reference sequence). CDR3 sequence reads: CSARNEGTQYF. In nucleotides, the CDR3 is TGCAGTGCTAGAAACGAGGGGACCCAGTACTTC.

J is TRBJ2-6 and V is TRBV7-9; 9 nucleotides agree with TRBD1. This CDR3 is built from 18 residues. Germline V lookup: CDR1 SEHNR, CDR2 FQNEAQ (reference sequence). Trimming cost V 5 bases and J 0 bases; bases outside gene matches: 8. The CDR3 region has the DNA TGTGCCAGCAGCGTCCCGGGACAGGGAAGCTCTGGGGCCAACGTCCTGACTTTC. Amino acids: CASSVPGQGSSGANVLTF. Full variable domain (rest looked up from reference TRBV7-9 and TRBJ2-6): DTGVSQNPRHKITKRGQNVTFRCDPISEHNRLYWYRQTLGQGPEFLTYFQNEAQLEKSRLLSDRFSAERPKGSFSTLEIQRTEQGDSAMYLCASSVPGQGSSGANVLTFGAGSRLTVL.

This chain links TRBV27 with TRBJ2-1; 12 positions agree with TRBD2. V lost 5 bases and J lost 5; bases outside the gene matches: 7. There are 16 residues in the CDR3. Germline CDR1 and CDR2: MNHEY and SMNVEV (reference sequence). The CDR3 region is CASSRAGTSGHNEQFF. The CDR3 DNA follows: TGTGCCAGCAGTCGGGCCGGGACTAGCGGGCACAATGAGCAGTTCTTC.

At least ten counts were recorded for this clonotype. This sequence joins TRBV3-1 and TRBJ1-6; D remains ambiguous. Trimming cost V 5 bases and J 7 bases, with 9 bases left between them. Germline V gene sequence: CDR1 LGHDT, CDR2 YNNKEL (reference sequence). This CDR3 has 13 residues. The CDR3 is CASSFRRNSPLHF. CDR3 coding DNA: TGTGCCAGCAGCTTTCGGAGGAATTCACCCCTCCACTTT.

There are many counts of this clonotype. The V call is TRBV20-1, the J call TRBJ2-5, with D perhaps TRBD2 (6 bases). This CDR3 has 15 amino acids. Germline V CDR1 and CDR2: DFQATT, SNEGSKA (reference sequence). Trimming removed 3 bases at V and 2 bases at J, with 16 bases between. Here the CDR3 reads CSARLQRGTQETQYF. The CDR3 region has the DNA TGCAGTGCTAGGTTGCAGCGCGGGACGCAAGAGACCCAGTACTTC.

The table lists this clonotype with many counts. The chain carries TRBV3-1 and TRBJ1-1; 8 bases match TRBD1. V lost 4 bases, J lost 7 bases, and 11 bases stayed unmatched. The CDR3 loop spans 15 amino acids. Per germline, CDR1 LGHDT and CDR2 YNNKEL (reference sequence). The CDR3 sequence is CASSPIGGTGGEAFF. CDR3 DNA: TGTGCCAGCAGCCCTATAGGGGGGACAGGAGGTGAAGCTTTCTTT. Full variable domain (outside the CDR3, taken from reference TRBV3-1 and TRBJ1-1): DTAVSQTPKYLVTQMGNDKSIKCEQNLGHDTMYWYKQDSKKFLKIMFSYNNKELIINETVPNRFSPKSPDKAHLNLHINSLELGDSAVYFCASSPIGGTGGEAFFGQGTRLTVV.

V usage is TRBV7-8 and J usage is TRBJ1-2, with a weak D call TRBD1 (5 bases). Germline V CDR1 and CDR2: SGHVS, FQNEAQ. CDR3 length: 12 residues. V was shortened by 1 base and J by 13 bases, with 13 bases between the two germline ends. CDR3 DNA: TGTGCCAGCAGCTTAGGGGCAGGGTCCCCCACCTTC. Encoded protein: CASSLGAGSPTF. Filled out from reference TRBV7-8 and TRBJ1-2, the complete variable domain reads GAGVSQSPRYKVAKRGQDVALRCDPISGHVSLFWYQQALGQGPEFLTYFQNEAQLDKSGLPSDRFFAERPEGSVSTLKIQRTQQEDSAVYLCASSLGAGSPTFGSGTRLTVV.

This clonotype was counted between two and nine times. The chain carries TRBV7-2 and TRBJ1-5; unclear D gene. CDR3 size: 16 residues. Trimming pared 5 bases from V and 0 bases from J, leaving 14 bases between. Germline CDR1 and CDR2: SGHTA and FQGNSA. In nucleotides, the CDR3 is TGTGCCAGCAGCCGGTCGCTCTTAAGTAGCAATCAGCCCCAGCATTTT. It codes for CASSRSLLSSNQPQHF.